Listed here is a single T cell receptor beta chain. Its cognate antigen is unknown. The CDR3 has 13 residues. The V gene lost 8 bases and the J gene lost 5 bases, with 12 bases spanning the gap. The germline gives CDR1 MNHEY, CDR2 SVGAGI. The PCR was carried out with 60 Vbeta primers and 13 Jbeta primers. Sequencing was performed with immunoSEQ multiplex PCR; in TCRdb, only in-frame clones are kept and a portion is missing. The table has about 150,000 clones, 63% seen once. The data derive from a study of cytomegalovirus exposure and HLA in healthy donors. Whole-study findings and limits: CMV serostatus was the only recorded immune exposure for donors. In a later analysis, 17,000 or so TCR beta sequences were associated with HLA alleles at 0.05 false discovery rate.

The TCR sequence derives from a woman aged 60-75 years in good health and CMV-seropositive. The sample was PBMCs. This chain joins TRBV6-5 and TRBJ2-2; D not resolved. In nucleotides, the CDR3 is TGTGCCAGCGGATTCCCGGGTACCGGGGAGCTGTTTTTT. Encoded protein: CASGFPGTGELFF.